Below, 27 T cell receptor beta chains from the same sample are listed, as sequenced in a study of Graves' ophthalmopathy and Graves' hyperthyroidism. The study amplified TCR beta CDR3 regions using RNA transcripts. HTBI primers served in a first-round RT-PCR, which a second-round multiplex PCR followed. One entry per CDR3 protein, called by TCRdb with MiXCR from the multiplex PCR reads. The profile shows hundreds of thousands of distinct CDR3 sequences, 15% of them singletons. Sequencing was done on a sample of peripheral blood. Receptors were obtained from a woman younger than 30 with stable Graves' hyperthyroidism.

This clonotype was found many times. Relative to the germline gene, one junction end is altered; a read error may explain this. V is TRBV3-1 and J is TRBJ1-6; 7 nucleotides align to TRBD1. Germline values: CDR1 LGHDT, CDR2 YNNKEL (reference sequence). The CDR3 is 17 amino acids. CDR3 nucleotide sequence: TGTGCCAGCAGACAAGATAAGCTACAGGGGAAAAATTCACCCCTCCACTTT. Translating gives CASRQDKLQGKNSPLHF.

In this sample, this clonotype turned up many times. The chain is built from TRBV27 and TRBJ1-2, with D maybe TRBD1 (5 bases). CDR1 and CDR2 from the germline V gene are MNHEY and SMNVEV (reference sequence). The CDR3 runs to 15 residues. Deletions cut 6 bases from V and 4 bases from J, with 18 bases between. The CDR3 spells CASSPLGALGYGYTF. Here the CDR3 DNA reads TGTGCCAGCAGCCCCTTAGGGGCGCTCGGCTATGGCTACACCTTC.

Many counts were recorded for this clonotype. The CDR3 nucleotides read TGTGCCAGCAGCTTAGAGGTCGAAAAAGAGACCCAGTACTTC. This gives the protein CASSLEVEKETQYF. The chain has TRBV7-9 and TRBJ2-5, with D unresolved. This CDR3 contains 14 residues. Germline lookup yields CDR1 SEHNR and CDR2 FQNEAQ (reference sequence). V was trimmed by 1 base and J by 3 bases, leaving 9 bases between them. Looking up the rest from reference TRBV7-9 and TRBJ2-5 gives the full variable domain: DTGVSQNPRHKITKRGQNVTFRCDPISEHNRLYWYRQTLGQGPEFLTYFQNEAQLEKSRLLSDRFSAERPKGSFSTLEIQRTEQGDSAMYLCASSLEVEKETQYFGPGTRLLVL.

This clonotype showed up many times. The chain couples TRBV7-8 to TRBJ2-4, with D tentatively TRBD1 (6 bases). The germline CDR1 and CDR2 sequences are SGHVS and FQNEAQ. Trimming removed 4 bases from V and 1 base from J, with 20 bases in between. This CDR3 region has 18 residues. In DNA, the CDR3 is TGTGCCAGCAGCTCCCGGGACACCCACGGTGGGGCCAAAAACATTCAGTACTTC. Protein sequence: CASSSRDTHGGAKNIQYF.

DNA for the CDR3: TGTGCCAGCACCTGGGGAAATGAGCAGTTCTTC. This translates into CASTWGNEQFF. J is TRBJ2-1 and V is TRBV6-1; D remains ambiguous. V dropped 7 bases and J dropped 7 bases, with 8 bases sitting between them. CDR3 length equals 11 residues. Germline loops: CDR1 MNHNS, CDR2 SASEGT.

This clonotype has a count of ten or more. The chain carries TRBV6-5 and TRBJ1-3; D is ambiguous. The V and J ends lost 2 bases and 4 bases respectively, with 9 bases between them. CDR3 length equals 14 residues. The germline gives CDR1 MNHEY, CDR2 SVGAGI. The CDR3 spells CASSYGGNGNTIYF. In nucleotides, the CDR3 is TGTGCCAGCAGTTACGGCGGGAACGGAAACACCATATATTTT.

This clonotype was recorded at least ten times. The V and J genes are TRBV6-5 and TRBJ1-2; no clear D gene. V was shortened by 4 bases and J by 0 bases, with 12 bases between the two germline ends. This CDR3 region has 15 residues. CDR1 MNHEY and CDR2 SVGAGI come from the germline V gene. This chain's CDR3 is CASSSNSPANYGYTF. In DNA, the CDR3 is TGTGCCAGCAGTTCCAACAGTCCAGCTAACTATGGCTACACCTTC.

Note on this clonotype: A read error may produce the germline difference seen at one junction end. J is TRBJ1-2 and V is TRBV3-1; 8 bases map to TRBD1. Germline V CDR1 and CDR2: LGHDT, YNNKEL (reference sequence). The CDR3 has 13 residues. The CDR3 DNA reads TGTGCCAACAGCCAATCCCGGACAGGGGGCTACACCTTC. It specifies CANSQSRTGGYTF.

The table lists this clonotype with many counts. The rearrangement uses TRBV6-1 and TRBJ1-5; the D is unclear. The V and J ends lost 2 bases and 9 bases respectively, with 11 bases between them. Germline values: CDR1 MNHNS, CDR2 SASEGT. CDR3 length: 13 amino acids. The CDR3 sequence is CASSEYLGRPQHF. The CDR3 DNA is TGTGCCAGCAGTGAATATCTCGGACGGCCCCAGCATTTT.

This clonotype was detected ten times or more. This chain links TRBV5-1 with TRBJ1-6; no firm D call. Germline V gene lookup returns CDR1 SGHRS and CDR2 YFSETQ. The CDR3 length is 13 residues. Trimming took 10 bases from V and 9 from J, leaving 17 bases between them. The CDR3: CAGREDIFSPLHF. The CDR3 DNA reads as TGCGCCGGGCGGGAAGACATATTTTCACCCCTCCACTTT.

Worth noting for this clonotype: Just one base apart from a much larger clone, this may be a read error. The chain is built from TRBV11-2 and TRBJ1-1; D is possibly TRBD1 (5 bases). The CDR3 length is 14 residues. Germline V gives CDR1 SGHAT, CDR2 FQNNGV. CDR3 amino acids: CASSFGPPGTEACF. The CDR3 bases are TGTGCCAGCAGCTTTGGACCTCCCGGGACTGAAGCTTGCTTT.

The rearrangement uses TRBV19 and TRBJ2-6, with D possibly called TRBD1 or TRBD2 (5 bases each). The CDR3 has 14 amino acids. V lost 6 bases and J 4 bases, leaving 10 bases between the germline ends. From germline, CDR1 is LNHDA and CDR2 SQIVND (reference sequence). As DNA, the CDR3 is TGTGCCAGTAGATCAGGGACCGGGGCCAACGTCCTGACTTTC. The encoded protein is CASRSGTGANVLTF.

The CDR3 spells CASRAGVVGYTF. CDR3 nucleotide sequence: TGTGCCAGCAGAGCAGGGGTGGTCGGCTACACCTTC. The chain recombines TRBV2 with TRBJ1-2; tentatively, D is TRBD1 (6 bases). The V end lost 6 bases, the J end lost 8 bases, and 13 bases lay between the germline ends. The CDR3 is 12 amino acids. CDR1 is SNHLY and CDR2 is FYNNEI in the germline V gene.

This clonotype was observed many times. This sequence joins TRBV29-1 and TRBJ2-5; perhaps TRBD1 as D (6 bases). Trimming took off 7 bases at V and 2 bases at J, with 11 bases between the two ends. This CDR3 contains 12 residues. The germline gives CDR1 SQVTM, CDR2 ANQGSEA. The CDR3 spells CSAGQTQETQYF. The DNA for the CDR3 is TGCAGCGCTGGACAGACACAAGAGACCCAGTACTTC.

This clonotype was seen ten or more times. The V gene is TRBV6-5, the J gene TRBJ1-2; no clear D. There are 14 residues in the CDR3. Germline values: CDR1 MNHEY, CDR2 SVGAGI. V shed 6 bases and J shed 2 bases, with 13 bases lying between them. This CDR3 reads CASRLGSPNYGYTF. The CDR3 bases are TGTGCCAGCAGACTCGGGTCGCCCAACTATGGCTACACCTTC.

This clonotype came up many times. The J gene is TRBJ2-5, the V gene TRBV7-9; TRBD2 agrees at 10 bases. The V gene end was trimmed by 6 bases and the J gene end by 3 bases; junction bases not matched to a gene: 4. Germline V gives CDR1 SEHNR, CDR2 FQNEAQ (reference sequence). The CDR3 is 14 residues long. CDR3 residues: CASRPLAGEETQYF. The CDR3 nucleotides read TGTGCCAGCAGACCTCTAGCGGGGGAAGAGACCCAGTACTTC.

This clonotype was counted ten times or more. This rearrangement joins TRBV2 to TRBJ2-2; D remains ambiguous. CDR1 SNHLY and CDR2 FYNNEI come from the germline V gene. There are 14 residues in the CDR3. With 0 bases removed from V and 6 bases from J, the gap between germline ends came to 8 bases. CDR3 sequence: CASSEALKPGELFF. CDR3 DNA: TGTGCCAGCAGTGAAGCGCTTAAGCCCGGGGAGCTGTTTTTT. The entire variable domain, with the rest obtained from reference TRBV2 and TRBJ2-2, is as follows: EPEVTQTPSHQVTQMGQEVILRCVPISNHLYFYWYRQILGQKVEFLVSFYNNEISEKSEIFDDQFSVERPDGSNFTLKIRSTKLEDSAMYFCASSEALKPGELFFGEGSRLTVL.

This chain's CDR3 is CASSRVAGTPYEQYF. For the CDR3, the DNA is TGTGCCAGTAGCCGGGTCGCAGGGACCCCCTACGAGCAGTACTTC. The chain recombines TRBV6-1 with TRBJ2-7, with D perhaps assigned TRBD1 or TRBD2 (5 bases each). Germline V gene sequence: CDR1 MNHNS, CDR2 SASEGT. Trimming took 9 bases from V and 2 from J, leaving 20 bases between them. This CDR3 has 15 amino acids.

The V gene is TRBV10-3, the J gene TRBJ1-1; the D is unclear. Deletions cut 6 bases from V and 5 bases from J, with 19 bases between. Germline lookup yields CDR1 ENHRY and CDR2 SYGVKD. This CDR3 contains 15 residues. The CDR3 protein is CAIRNSDRSGTEAFF. CDR3 in DNA: TGTGCCATCAGAAACTCGGACCGGTCGGGGACTGAAGCTTTCTTT.

The J gene is TRBJ1-5, the V gene TRBV20-1; 8 bases map to TRBD1. Germline V gene lookup returns CDR1 DFQATT and CDR2 SNEGSKA (reference sequence). The CDR3 length is 17 residues. V trimming: 0 bases; J trimming: 2 bases; junction bases outside the gene matches: 9. The CDR3 loop reads CSARDWAGGWGNQPQHF. The CDR3 nucleotides are TGCAGTGCTAGAGATTGGGCAGGGGGCTGGGGCAATCAGCCCCAGCATTTT.

This clonotype has ten or more counts. The chain uses TRBV12-3 or TRBV12-4 and TRBJ1-5; weak D call: TRBD1 (6 bases). The length of the CDR3 is 14 residues. The V gene lost 5 bases and the J gene lost 0 bases, with 8 bases spanning the gap. The CDR3 sequence: CASSQQGSNQPQHF. The CDR3 DNA reads TGTGCCAGCAGTCAACAGGGTAGCAATCAGCCCCAGCATTTT.

In its sample, this clonotype was seen many times. V and J are TRBV20-1 and TRBJ2-5; 9 bases align to TRBD1. Germline trimming cut 6 bases from V and 5 bases from J; bases unmatched to any gene: 7. Germline values: CDR1 DFQATT, CDR2 SNEGSKA (reference sequence). The CDR3 consists of 13 residues. The CDR3 DNA sequence: TGCAGTGCAGGGGACAGGGCGAAGGAGACCCAGTACTTC. Encoded protein: CSAGDRAKETQYF.

At least ten counts were recorded for this clonotype. The chain couples TRBV12-3 or TRBV12-4 to TRBJ2-5, with a possible D match to TRBD2 (7 bases). The CDR3 consists of 13 residues. Trimming removed 8 bases from V and 8 bases from J, with 18 bases in between. As DNA, the CDR3 is TGTGCCAGCCGGGCGGGGGCTTATCCCACCCAGTACTTC. The encoded protein is CASRAGAYPTQYF.

This clonotype was picked up a small number of times. The genes are TRBV29-1 and TRBJ2-6; TRBD1 matches 7 bases. The CDR3 totals 16 residues. Germline V CDR1 and CDR2: SQVTM, ANQGSEA. Trimming removed 3 bases from V and 0 bases from J; junction bases left unmatched: 5. CDR3: CSVEGTAYSGANVLTF. As DNA, the CDR3 is TGCAGCGTTGAGGGGACAGCTTACTCTGGGGCCAACGTCCTGACTTTC. The entire variable domain, with the rest obtained from reference TRBV29-1 and TRBJ2-6, is as follows: SAVISQKPSRDICQRGTSLTIQCQVDSQVTMMFWYRQQPGQSLTLIATANQGSEATYESGFVIDKFPISRPNLTFSTLTVSNMSPEDSSIYLCSVEGTAYSGANVLTFGAGSRLTVL.

This clonotype has a count of ten or more. One junction end disagrees with the germline gene, perhaps due to a read error. This rearrangement joins TRBV5-1 to TRBJ1-1, with 9 bases that match TRBD1. CDR1 is SGHRS, CDR2 YFSETQ, per germline. This CDR3 is built from 15 residues. Here the CDR3 reads CASSPAQPGTGPPAF. The CDR3 DNA reads TGCGCCAGCAGCCCCGCACAGCCGGGGACAGGGCCTCCCGCTTTT.

This clonotype was seen ten or more times. The chain has TRBV9 and TRBJ1-1; D is uncertain. The germline CDR1 and CDR2 sequences are SGDLS and YYNGEE. There are 12 residues in the CDR3. The V end lost 3 bases, the J end lost 1 base, and 4 bases lay between the germline ends. The CDR3: CASSAENTEAFF. CDR3 DNA: TGTGCCAGCAGCGCGGAGAACACTGAAGCTTTCTTT.

In its sample, this clonotype was seen many times. The chain couples TRBV18 to TRBJ2-5; tentative D call: TRBD1 (5 bases). The V end lost 2 bases, the J end lost 0 bases, and 13 bases lay between the germline ends. Germline V lookup: CDR1 KGHSH, CDR2 LQKENI. The CDR3 extends over 16 amino acids. The DNA for the CDR3 is TGTGCCAGCTCACCAGAGACAGTTTGGTACCAAGAGACCCAGTACTTC. This sequence encodes CASSPETVWYQETQYF. Looking up the rest from reference TRBV18 and TRBJ2-5 gives the full variable domain: NAGVMQNPRHLVRRRGQEARLRCSPMKGHSHVYWYRQLPEEGLKFMVYLQKENIIDESGMPKERFSAEFPKEGPSILRIQQVVRGDSAAYFCASSPETVWYQETQYFGPGTRLLVL.